The rows below give T cell receptor beta chains drawn from one sample of a study of blood T cells in healthy people across ages. TCRdb re-analysed the 5' RACE reads in MiXCR, keeping a single row per CDR3 protein. The data show 800,000 to 950,000 distinct CDR3 sequences, about 48% seen once. Specimen: blood. Every receptor here comes from a young man in good health. Each CDR3 is given with its conserved first and last residue. A D gene is named only where the DNA matches it firmly. Size is stated for part of the rows, as once, few or many counts, or as a class when the clone is expanded.

J gene | V gene | D gene | clone size | CDR3 length | CDR3 DNA | CDR3 protein
TRBJ2-1 | TRBV12-3/TRBV12-4 | . | . | 15 | TGTGCCAGCAGTTTAACGTCTGGCATGCGTTACGAGCAGTTCTTC | CASSLTSGMRYEQFF
TRBJ2-3 | TRBV4-3 | . | . | 17 | TGCGCCAGCAGCCAAGAGGGTTTAGCTGGAGGCACAGGTACGCAGTATTTT | CASSQEGLAGGTGTQYF
TRBJ2-7 | TRBV6-2/TRBV6-3 | TRBD1 | . | 15 | TGTGCCAGCACCGAGGACAGGGGCAAAAGATGCGAGCAGTACTTC | CASTEDRGKRCEQYF
TRBJ2-7 | TRBV30 | . | . | 12 | TGTGCCTGGACGGGGGTGACCTACGAGCAGTACTTC | CAWTGVTYEQYF
TRBJ2-4 | TRBV3-1 | . | . | 15 | TGTGCCAGCAGCCATCCCACAGGGACCAAAAACATTCAGTACTTC | CASSHPTGTKNIQYF
TRBJ1-2 | TRBV5-6 | TRBD1 | few | 12 | TGTGCCAGCAGCTCCCAGGGGGATGGCTACACCTTC | CASSSQGDGYTF
TRBJ2-7 | TRBV20-1 | . | few | 16 | TGCAGTGCTAGAGATGCCGGAGGGGGGGGGCGGTACGAGCAGTACTTC | CSARDAGGGGRYEQYF
TRBJ1-1 | TRBV11-1 | . | once | 15 | TGTGCCAGCAGCTTAGATTGGCAGAGGAACACTGAAGCTTTCTTT | CASSLDWQRNTEAFF
TRBJ2-7 | TRBV5-1 | TRBD1 | . | 15 | TGCGCCAGCAGCGAAGGGACAGGGGTAGGTGGCGAGCAGTACTTC | CASSEGTGVGGEQYF
TRBJ2-1 | TRBV7-6 | TRBD2 | . | 17 | TGTGCCAGCAGCTTAGCGACGAGCGGGGGAGCAGGTAATGAGCAGTTCTTC | CASSLATSGGAGNEQFF
TRBJ2-1 | TRBV15 | TRBD1 | few | 16 | TGTGCCACCAGCAGAGATAGTGGGGACAGACATGATGAGCAGTTCTTC | CATSRDSGDRHDEQFF
TRBJ2-7 | TRBV27 | . | few | 14 | TGTGCCAGCAGTTTCGGATTGGGGGCCTCCGAGCAGTACTTC | CASSFGLGASEQYF
TRBJ2-2 | TRBV10-3 | TRBD1 | . | 16 | TGTGCCATCAGTGCCCGACAGGGAGCGGTTACCGGGGAGCTGTTTTTT | CAISARQGAVTGELFF
TRBJ2-1 | TRBV28 | TRBD2 | . | 21 | TGTGCCAGCAGCAAGACTTTCCCGGGACTAGCCCTCCTCGCGGGGGACAATGAGCAGTTCTTC | CASSKTFPGLALLAGDNEQFF
TRBJ1-2 | TRBV4-1 | . | few | 17 | TGCGCCAGCAGCCAAGCGGAATGGGGGATAATTAACTATGGCTACACCTTC | CASSQAEWGIINYGYTF
TRBJ2-6 | TRBV29-1 | . | . | 13 | TGCAGCGTAAAATTGGCTGGGGCCAACGTCCTGACTTTC | CSVKLAGANVLTF
TRBJ1-2 | TRBV12-3/TRBV12-4 | . | few | 13 | TGTGCCAGCAGACGTACAGGGCGACGCGGCTACACCTTC | CASRRTGRRGYTF
TRBJ2-1 | TRBV7-9 | . | . | 15 | TGTGCCAGCAGCACGAGGGTCAGGGTTTACAATGAGCAGTTCTTC | CASSTRVRVYNEQFF
TRBJ2-2 | TRBV6-2/TRBV6-3 | . | . | 14 | TGTGCCAGCAGTCTCCGGGCGAGCACCGGGGAGCTGTTTTTT | CASSLRASTGELFF
TRBJ2-7 | TRBV25-1 | TRBD2 | few | 16 | TGTGCCAGCAGTGAATCCAGCGGGGGGGCATCCTACGAGCAGTACTTC | CASSESSGGASYEQYF
TRBJ2-7 | TRBV29-1 | . | . | 15 | TGCAGCGTTCTTTCCTGGTTTGAGGGCTCCTACGAGCAGTACTTC | CSVLSWFEGSYEQYF
TRBJ1-5 | TRBV29-1 | TRBD1 | few | 13 | TGCAGCGTAGGACAGGGGTACGGTCAGCCCCAGCATTTT | CSVGQGYGQPQHF
TRBJ2-5 | TRBV4-3 | . | few | 16 | TGCACCAGCAGCCAAGATTGGGCAAGCCCCCGAGAGACCCAGTACTTC | CTSSQDWASPRETQYF
TRBJ2-1 | TRBV7-2 | . | few | 15 | TGTGCCAGCAGCTTGACCTTGGAGACCTACAATGAGCAGTTCTTC | CASSLTLETYNEQFF
TRBJ1-2 | TRBV5-1 | TRBD1 | . | 15 | TGCGCCAGCAGCTTGGAAGGGGGCGCAGCCTATGGCTACACCTTC | CASSLEGGAAYGYTF
TRBJ2-4 | TRBV6-2/TRBV6-3 | . | few | 14 | TGTGCCAGCAGTGTCTTTATAGCCAAAAACATTCAGTACTTC | CASSVFIAKNIQYF
TRBJ2-4 | TRBV2 | . | . | 15 | TGTGCCAGCAGGGGTATTGGACCCGGCACAAACATTCAGTACTTC | CASRGIGPGTNIQYF
TRBJ2-7 | TRBV4-3 | TRBD1 | . | 16 | TGCGCCAGCAGCCATGGCAGGGGGCTCGGGTCCTACGAGCAGTACTTC | CASSHGRGLGSYEQYF
TRBJ1-1 | TRBV20-1 | . | few | 13 | TGCAGTGCTAGTAAGGAGGTGGGCACTGAAGCTTTCTTT | CSASKEVGTEAFF
TRBJ2-5 | TRBV3-1 | . | . | 14 | TGTGCCAGCAGCCAAGAACCAGGCGCTGGGACCCAGTACTTC | CASSQEPGAGTQYF
TRBJ2-7 | TRBV5-1 | . | . | 15 | TGCGCCAGCAGCTTGGCTCAGGCCGTCGGGGGCGAGCAGTACTTC | CASSLAQAVGGEQYF
TRBJ1-1 | TRBV27 | TRBD1 | . | 15 | TGTGCCAGCAAAGGACAGGGGGCCATGAACACTGAAGCTTTCTTT | CASKGQGAMNTEAFF
TRBJ2-3 | TRBV6-5 | TRBD2 | . | 13 | TGTGCCAGCAACAAACGGGGGGCAGATACGCAGTATTTT | CASNKRGADTQYF
TRBJ1-2 | TRBV20-1 | . | . | 14 | TGCAGTGCGGGGGACTCGGGGCCGTACTATGGCTACACCTTC | CSAGDSGPYYGYTF
TRBJ2-3 | TRBV7-2 | . | once | 17 | TGTGCCAGCAGCAGGAATTCAGGGATTAGAGTCACAGATACGCAGTATTTT | CASSRNSGIRVTDTQYF
TRBJ2-1 | TRBV9 | . | few | 19 | TGTGCCAGCAGCGTAGCTACTTGGAGACTAGGGCGCACCTACAATGAGCAGTTCTTC | CASSVATWRLGRTYNEQFF
TRBJ2-4 | TRBV27 | TRBD1 | few | 15 | TGTGCCAGCAGTCCCGGGACAGGGGGTGGGTACATTCAGTACTTC | CASSPGTGGGYIQYF
TRBJ2-5 | TRBV6-1 | . | . | 12 | TGTGCCGGCAGTGAAGCGGGAGAGACCCAGTACTTC | CAGSEAGETQYF
TRBJ1-4 | TRBV7-2 | . | . | 13 | TGTGCCAGCGGGAGGGACATTAATGAAAAACTGTTTTTT | CASGRDINEKLFF